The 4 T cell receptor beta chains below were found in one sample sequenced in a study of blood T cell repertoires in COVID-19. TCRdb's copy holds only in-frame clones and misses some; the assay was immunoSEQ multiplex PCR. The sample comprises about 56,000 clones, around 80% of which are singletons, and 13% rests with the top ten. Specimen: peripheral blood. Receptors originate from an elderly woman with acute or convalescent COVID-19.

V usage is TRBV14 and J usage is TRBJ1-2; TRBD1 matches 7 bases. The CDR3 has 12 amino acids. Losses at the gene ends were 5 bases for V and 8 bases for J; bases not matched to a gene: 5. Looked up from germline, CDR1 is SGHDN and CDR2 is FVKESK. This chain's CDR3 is CASSGRGYGYTF. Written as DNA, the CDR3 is TGTGCCAGCAGCGGCAGGGGGTACGGCTACACCTTC.

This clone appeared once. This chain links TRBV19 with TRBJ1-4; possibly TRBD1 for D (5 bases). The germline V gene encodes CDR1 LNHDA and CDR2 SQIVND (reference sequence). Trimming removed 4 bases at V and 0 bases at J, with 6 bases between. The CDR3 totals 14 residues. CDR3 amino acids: CASSTGTTNEKLFF. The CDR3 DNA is TGTGCCAGTAGTACAGGGACAACTAATGAAAAACTGTTTTTT. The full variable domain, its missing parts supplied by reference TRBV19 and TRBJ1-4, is DGGITQSPKYLFRKEGQNVTLSCEQNLNHDAMYWYRQDPGQGLRLIYYSQIVNDFQKGDIAEGYSVSREKKESFPLTVTSAQKNPTAFYLCASSTGTTNEKLFFGSGTQLSVL.

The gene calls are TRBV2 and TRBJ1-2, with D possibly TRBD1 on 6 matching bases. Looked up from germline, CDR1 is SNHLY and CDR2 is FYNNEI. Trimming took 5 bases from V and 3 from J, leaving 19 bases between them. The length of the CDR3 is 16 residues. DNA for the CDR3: TGTGCCAGCAGTACCCACCCGAAGGGGGTCCACTATGGCTACACCTTC. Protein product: CASSTHPKGVHYGYTF.

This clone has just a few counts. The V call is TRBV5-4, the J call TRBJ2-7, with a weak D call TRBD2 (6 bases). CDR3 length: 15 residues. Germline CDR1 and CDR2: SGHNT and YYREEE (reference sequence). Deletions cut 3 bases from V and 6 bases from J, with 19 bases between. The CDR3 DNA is TGTGCCAGCAGCTGGGGACTTACAACTAACGGCGAGCAGTACTTC. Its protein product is CASSWGLTTNGEQYF. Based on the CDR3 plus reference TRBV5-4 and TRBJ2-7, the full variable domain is ETGVTQSPTHLIKTRGQQVTLRCSSQSGHNTVSWYQQALGQGPQFIFQYYREEENGRGNFPPRFSGLQFPNYSSELNVNALELDDSALYLCASSWGLTTNGEQYFGPGTRLTVT.